These 16 T cell receptor beta chains were all obtained from the same sample, sequenced in a study of T cell changes during pregnancy in multiple sclerosis. Profiled with immunoSEQ multiplex PCR; TCRdb holds only in-frame clones, not every one. The sample contains tens of thousands of clones, just over 90% of which appear only once. This sample comprised peripheral blood, obtained in the second trimester of pregnancy. These receptors originate from a female donor in good health, enrolled as a control in a pregnancy study.

The chain recombines TRBV28 with TRBJ2-5; D unresolved. The CDR3 has 14 residues. Trimming left V 6 bases short and J 4 bases short, with 15 bases between. The V gene's germline CDR1 is MDHEN and CDR2 SYDVKM. The CDR3 sequence: CASRPGSVGETQYF. CDR3 nucleotide sequence: TGTGCCAGCAGGCCAGGTAGTGTGGGAGAGACCCAGTACTTC.

As DNA, the CDR3 is TGTGCCAGCAGTTTAAGCCGGGCTAGCGGGAGATCCGGGGAGCTGTTTTTT. Amino acids: CASSLSRASGRSGELFF. This chain links TRBV28 with TRBJ2-2; 10 bases match TRBD2. Germline CDR1 reads MDHEN; CDR2 reads SYDVKM. The V segment lost 2 bases and the J segment 6 bases; nucleotides outside the gene matches: 9. The CDR3 is made up of 17 amino acids.

V gene TRBV9 combines with J gene TRBJ2-1; 8 nucleotides align to TRBD2. With 3 bases clipped from V and 4 bases from J, the junction kept 6 bases outside the gene matches. CDR1 is SGDLS, CDR2 YYNGEE, per germline. The CDR3 is 15 amino acids. CDR3: CASSGGSGSYNEQFF. The CDR3 coding sequence is TGTGCCAGCAGCGGTGGGAGCGGGAGTTACAATGAGCAGTTCTTC.

The chain carries TRBV5-4 and TRBJ1-4, with 7 positions matching TRBD1. The CDR3 spans 16 residues. The junction had 6 bases not matched to a gene; V was cut back by 0 bases and J by 4 bases. Germline lookup yields CDR1 SGHNT and CDR2 YYREEE (reference sequence). DNA for the CDR3: TGTGCCAGCAGCTTGGCCAAGGGGGCGGTTAATGAAAAACTGTTTTTT. Its translation is CASSLAKGAVNEKLFF.

J is TRBJ1-1 and V is TRBV10-3; D unclear. CDR1 ENHRY and CDR2 SYGVKD come from the germline V gene. V gave up 3 bases and J gave up 1 base, with 3 bases separating them. This CDR3 is 12 amino acids long. DNA of the CDR3: TGTGCCATCAGTGAACAGAACACTGAAGCTTTCTTT. Translated, it gives CAISEQNTEAFF.

The V and J genes are TRBV15 and TRBJ1-5; the D gene is possibly TRBD1 (5 bases). CDR3 length equals 14 residues. Trimming took 5 bases from V and 4 from J, leaving 12 bases between them. Germline assignment: CDR1 LNHNV and CDR2 YYDKDF (reference sequence). The CDR3 here is CATSGIRGNQPQHF. In DNA form, the CDR3 reads TGTGCCACCAGCGGAATAAGGGGTAATCAGCCCCAGCATTTT.

The chain joins TRBV28 to TRBJ2-7; D is perhaps TRBD2 (5 bases). With 3 bases removed from V and 3 bases from J, the gap between germline ends came to 12 bases. There are 14 residues in the CDR3. Germline V lookup: CDR1 MDHEN, CDR2 SYDVKM. The CDR3 protein is CASSLGSAFYEQYF. Written as DNA, the CDR3 is TGTGCCAGCAGTTTGGGGAGTGCGTTCTACGAGCAGTACTTC.

The chain combines TRBV28 with TRBJ2-6; TRBD1 matches 10 bases. This CDR3 spans 18 amino acids. V lost 5 bases to trimming and J lost 0 bases; unmatched junction nucleotides: 7. CDR1 and CDR2 from the germline V gene are MDHEN and SYDVKM. In DNA, the CDR3 is TGTGCCAGCAGTACCCCGACAGGGGGCTTCTCTGGGGCCAACGTCCTGACTTTC. It is translated as CASSTPTGGFSGANVLTF. Full variable domain (remainder filled in from reference TRBV28 and TRBJ2-6): DVKVTQSSRYLVKRTGEKVFLECVQDMDHENMFWYRQDPGLGLRLIYFSYDVKMKEKGDIPEGYSVSREKKERFSLILESASTNQTSMYLCASSTPTGGFSGANVLTFGAGSRLTVL.

The J gene is TRBJ2-7, the V gene TRBV5-1, with D perhaps TRBD1 (5 bases). The CDR3 totals 13 residues. Germline V gene lookup returns CDR1 SGHRS and CDR2 YFSETQ. V was cut by 0 bases and J by 6 bases, with 10 bases left in between. CDR3 bases: TGCGCCAGCAGCTTGGGCGCAGGGCGCGAGCAGTACTTC. Translating gives CASSLGAGREQYF.

This chain links TRBV28 with TRBJ1-3; 7 bases fit TRBD1. The CDR3 contains 17 residues. The germline gives CDR1 MDHEN, CDR2 SYDVKM. With V trimmed by 5 bases and J by 0 bases, 10 bases remained unmatched. For the CDR3, the DNA is TGTGCCAGCAGTCCCCGGGACAGCTTTTACTCTGGAAACACCATATATTTT. It codes for CASSPRDSFYSGNTIYF.

This chain links TRBV5-5 with TRBJ1-1; perhaps TRBD1 as D (6 bases). Germline lookup yields CDR1 SGHKS and CDR2 YYEKEE (reference sequence). The CDR3 contains 16 residues. The V end lost 1 base, the J end lost 4 bases, and 17 bases lay between the germline ends. The CDR3 sequence is CASSLSDSRGFTEAFF. The CDR3 DNA reads TGTGCCAGCAGCTTGTCGGACTCAAGGGGGTTCACTGAAGCTTTCTTT.

For the CDR3, the DNA is TGTGCCAGCAGTGAAGCTAGCGGGAGCTCCTACGAGCAGTACTTC. This sequence encodes CASSEASGSSYEQYF. The chain carries TRBV6-1 and TRBJ2-7; 9 bases fit TRBD2. Germline V gene sequence: CDR1 MNHNS, CDR2 SASEGT. The CDR3 is made up of 15 amino acids. The J segment lost 0 bases and the V segment lost 0 bases, leaving 0 bases of the junction unmatched.

In nucleotides, the CDR3 is TGTGCCAGCAGCCAGGGACAGGGGAACGACAATGAGCAGTTCTTC. This encodes CASSQGQGNDNEQFF. The chain links TRBV4-2 to TRBJ2-1, with TRBD1 identical over 10 bases. Losses at the gene ends were 3 bases for V and 5 bases for J; bases not matched to a gene: 4. Germline V gene lookup returns CDR1 LGHNA and CDR2 YNFKEQ. The CDR3 contains 15 residues.

The chain uses TRBV30 and TRBJ2-1, with 9 bases matching TRBD2. V dropped 0 bases and J dropped 4; count of bases not matched to a gene: 4. This CDR3 contains 15 residues. Germline V lookup: CDR1 GTSNPN, CDR2 SVGIG (reference sequence). CDR3 sequence: CAWSVGLAGYNEQFF. The CDR3 region has the DNA TGTGCCTGGAGTGTGGGACTAGCAGGTTACAATGAGCAGTTCTTC.

The CDR3 DNA reads as TGTGCCAGCAACCTAGGACAGGGCACTGAAGCTTTCTTT. It translates to CASNLGQGTEAFF. The chain carries TRBV28 and TRBJ1-1, with 8 bases that match TRBD1. J gave up 4 bases and V 7 bases, and 5 bases lay outside the gene matches. Germline CDR1 reads MDHEN; CDR2 reads SYDVKM. The CDR3 extends over 13 amino acids.

The V call is TRBV5-6, the J call TRBJ2-7, with D perhaps TRBD1 (6 bases). Germline CDR1 and CDR2: SGHDT and YYEEEE. The V end lost 4 bases, the J end lost 3 bases, and 11 bases lay between the germline ends. The CDR3 spans 13 residues. CDR3 in DNA: TGTGCCAGCAGCGAGGGGGATATCTACGAGCAGTACTTC. Encoded protein: CASSEGDIYEQYF. Supplemented by reference TRBV5-6 and TRBJ2-7, the full variable domain reads DAGVTQSPTHLIKTRGQQVTLRCSPKSGHDTVSWYQQALGQGPQFIFQYYEEEERQRGNFPDRFSGHQFPNYSSELNVNALLLGDSALYLCASSEGDIYEQYFGPGTRLTVT.